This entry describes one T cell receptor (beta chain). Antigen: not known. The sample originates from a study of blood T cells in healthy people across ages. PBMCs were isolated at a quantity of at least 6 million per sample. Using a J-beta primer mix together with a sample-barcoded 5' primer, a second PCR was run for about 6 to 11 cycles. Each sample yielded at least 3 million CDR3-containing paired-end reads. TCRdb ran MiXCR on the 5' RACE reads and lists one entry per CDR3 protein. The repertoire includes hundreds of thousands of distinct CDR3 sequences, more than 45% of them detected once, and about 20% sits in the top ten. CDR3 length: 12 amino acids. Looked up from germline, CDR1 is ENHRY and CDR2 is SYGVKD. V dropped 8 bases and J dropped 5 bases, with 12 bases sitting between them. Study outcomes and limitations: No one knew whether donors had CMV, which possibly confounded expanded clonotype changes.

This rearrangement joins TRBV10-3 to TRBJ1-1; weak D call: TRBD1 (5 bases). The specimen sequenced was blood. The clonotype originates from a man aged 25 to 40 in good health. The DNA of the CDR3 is TGTGCCATCGCAGGTGGGGGTACTGAAGCTTTCTTT. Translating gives CAIAGGGTEAFF.